These T cell receptor beta chains were read from a single sample in a study of OX40 agonist ivuxolimab in advanced cancers. Using immunoSEQ multiplex PCR, the repertoire was profiled, and TCRdb retains in-frame clones only, with some absent. The sample records tens of thousands of clones, under 95% being singletons. Sequencing was performed on CD4+ or CD8+ T cells sorted from blood, taken in a trial of the OX40 agonist ivuxolimab. The source of these receptors is an adult with an advanced solid tumor such as melanoma, head and neck, liver or kidney cancer. Both conserved end residues are part of each CDR3. A D gene is named only where the DNA matches it firmly. Not every row has a clone size; where given, it reads once, few, many or a size class.

>TRBJ1-4|NA|NA|TRBV4-3
CASSQVSGVREKLFF
TGCGCCAGCAGCCAAGTGTCAGGGGTGAGGGAAAAACTGTTTTTT
>TRBJ1-2|once|TRBD1|TRBV5-5
CASSLGMTGGYGYTF
TGTGCCAGCAGCCTGGGCATGACAGGGGGATATGGCTACACCTTC
>TRBJ2-1|NA|NA|TRBV18
CASSPGDNNYNEQFF
TGTGCCAGCTCACCAGGGGACAATAACTACAATGAGCAGTTCTTC
>TRBJ2-1|NA|NA|TRBV5-1
CASSLVMQGNEQFF
TGCGCCAGCAGCTTAGTGATGCAGGGGAATGAGCAGTTCTTC
>TRBJ1-1|NA|NA|TRBV6-1
CASSEEGFLGAFF
TGTGCCAGCAGTGAGGAGGGGTTCTTGGGAGCTTTCTTT
>TRBJ2-3|NA|NA|TRBV27
CASSLTGRPPDTQYF
TGTGCCAGCAGTTTAACGGGGAGGCCCCCGGATACGCAGTATTTT
>TRBJ1-5|NA|NA|TRBV7-2
CASSLGTNQPQHF
TGTGCCAGCAGCTTAGGGACCAATCAGCCCCAGCATTTT
>TRBJ2-4|NA|NA|TRBV28
CASSTNGQTNIQYF
TGTGCCAGCAGTACCAACGGACAGACAAACATTCAGTACTTC
>TRBJ1-4|NA|TRBD1|TRBV30
CAWSNPGTGRFLGEKLFF
TGTGCCTGGAGTAATCCCGGGACAGGGCGGTTTCTCGGGGAAAAACTGTTTTTT
>TRBJ2-1|NA|NA|TRBV27
CASTPRVWGLEQFF
TGTGCCAGCACTCCAAGGGTCTGGGGTCTGGAGCAGTTCTTC
>TRBJ2-4|NA|TRBD2|TRBV19
CASSISRGGRTKNIQYF
TGTGCCAGTAGTATTTCACGGGGGGGACGGACCAAAAACATTCAGTACTTC
>TRBJ1-2|NA|NA|TRBV19
CASSKQGLEGYTF
TGTGCCAGTAGTAAACAGGGCCTCGAGGGCTACACCTTC
>TRBJ2-7|once|TRBD1|TRBV19
CASGQVHSYEQYF
TGTGCCAGTGGACAGGTCCACTCCTACGAGCAGTACTTC
>TRBJ2-1|NA|NA|TRBV28
CASGHQRAYNEQFF
TGTGCCAGCGGACACCAGCGGGCGTACAATGAGCAGTTCTTC
>TRBJ1-2|NA|TRBD1|TRBV19
CASSPGTVNYGYTF
TGTGCCAGTAGCCCCGGGACAGTCAACTATGGCTACACCTTC
>TRBJ2-1|NA|NA|TRBV7-9
CASSHPEGIPYNEQFF
TGTGCCAGCAGCCACCCGGAGGGTATCCCCTACAATGAGCAGTTCTTC